The 12 T cell receptor beta chains below all came from one sample that was sequenced in a study of identical twins. TCRdb called the 5' RACE reads again in MiXCR, with one record for every CDR3 protein. The sample shows around 500,000 distinct CDR3 sequences, about 14% of them seen only once. Another study also made use of these data, one on yellow fever vaccine responses in identical twins.

Specimen: CD4+ T cells sorted from blood. The receptor source for this set is a woman aged 18 to 35 in good health.

The chain is built from TRBV14 and TRBJ2-3, with a weak D call TRBD1 (6 bases). Germline values: CDR1 SGHDN, CDR2 FVKESK. V shed 0 bases and J shed 6 bases, with 13 bases lying between them. CDR3 length: 15 amino acids. CDR3 DNA: TGTGCCAGCAGCCAAGATACAGGGTCGGTGGATACGCAGTATTTT. Translating gives CASSQDTGSVDTQYF.

Many counts were recorded for this clonotype. The chain uses TRBV28 and TRBJ2-7; D possibly matches TRBD1 or TRBD2 (5 bases each). The CDR3 has 14 residues. Trimming removed 3 bases from V and 7 bases from J, with 16 bases in between. From germline, CDR1 is MDHEN and CDR2 SYDVKM. The CDR3 sequence is CASSFPGTLREQYF. The CDR3, as DNA: TGTGCCAGCAGTTTTCCAGGGACCCTTAGGGAGCAGTACTTC.

This clonotype was recorded many times. The V gene is TRBV5-5, the J gene TRBJ2-3, with D hard to call. V was trimmed by 2 bases and J by 0 bases, leaving 4 bases between them. From germline, CDR1 is SGHKS and CDR2 YYEKEE (reference sequence). CDR3 length equals 13 residues. CDR3 sequence: CASSLASTDTQYF. For the CDR3, the DNA is TGTGCCAGCAGCTTAGCTAGCACAGATACGCAGTATTTT.

The chain couples TRBV15 to TRBJ2-1, with 10 nucleotides matching TRBD2. The CDR3 contains 18 residues. The ends lost 0 bases at V and 3 bases at J; junction bases unmatched: 8. CDR1 and CDR2 (germline): LNHNV, YYDKDF (reference sequence). The CDR3 reads CATSRDSASGGYYNEQFF. The DNA for the CDR3 is TGTGCCACCAGCAGAGATTCGGCTAGCGGGGGATACTACAATGAGCAGTTCTTC. Drawing the rest from reference TRBV15 and TRBJ2-1, the complete variable domain is DAMVIQNPRYQVTQFGKPVTLSCSQTLNHNVMYWYQQKSSQAPKLLFHYYDKDFNNEADTPDNFQSRRPNTSFCFLDIRSPGLGDTAMYLCATSRDSASGGYYNEQFFGPGTRLTVL.

The sample holds a few counts of this clonotype. The V gene is TRBV27, the J gene TRBJ2-1; the D gene is possibly TRBD2 (6 bases). Trimming took off 6 bases at V and 5 bases at J, with 17 bases between the two ends. This CDR3 region has 15 residues. From germline, CDR1 is MNHEY and CDR2 SMNVEV (reference sequence). The CDR3 here is CASSKGGARDNEQFF. CDR3 nucleotides: TGTGCCAGCAGCAAAGGAGGGGCACGGGACAATGAGCAGTTCTTC.

Only a few counts were recorded for this clonotype. The chain uses TRBV27 and TRBJ2-3, with TRBD2 matching over 9 bases. CDR3 length: 15 residues. After removal of 4 bases from V and 3 bases from J, the junction contained 5 bases not matched to a gene. CDR1 is MNHEY, CDR2 SMNVEV, per germline (reference sequence). CDR3 DNA: TGTGCCAGCAGTTCCCCGGGACTAGCAACAGATACGCAGTATTTT. This gives the protein CASSSPGLATDTQYF.

This clonotype was seen repeatedly, ten times or more. The CDR3 protein is CASSFGGGATDTQYF. The CDR3 DNA reads TGTGCCAGCAGTTTCGGCGGGGGGGCCACAGATACGCAGTATTTT. J is TRBJ2-3 and V is TRBV12-3 or TRBV12-4; the match to TRBD2 covers 9 bases. This CDR3 has 15 residues. V trimming: 3 bases; J trimming: 2 bases; junction bases outside the gene matches: 3.

This clonotype was seen a handful of times. The chain employs TRBV6-5 and TRBJ2-1, with TRBD2 matching 8 bases. Germline V gene sequence: CDR1 MNHEY, CDR2 SVGAGI. The CDR3 loop spans 17 amino acids. The trim removed 0 bases at V and 7 bases at J, leaving 11 bases unmatched. CDR3 DNA sequence: TGTGCCAGCAGTTACTCGCTGGGACTAGGGGGGGGGAATGAGCAGTTCTTC. As protein: CASSYSLGLGGGNEQFF.

This clonotype showed up just a few times. V gene TRBV7-9 combines with J gene TRBJ1-1, with D uncertain. The CDR3 covers 13 residues. Germline CDR1 is SEHNR and CDR2 is FQNEAQ (reference sequence). Trimming removed 5 bases at V and 3 bases at J, with 10 bases between. CDR3 coding DNA: TGTGCCAGCAGCGCATCCCGGGACACTGAAGCTTTCTTT. Translating gives CASSASRDTEAFF.

This clonotype was observed at least ten times. The rearrangement links TRBV27 to TRBJ1-6; 7 bases are a match to TRBD1. From germline, CDR1 is MNHEY and CDR2 SMNVEV (reference sequence). The CDR3 covers 15 residues. V trimming: 0 bases; J trimming: 8 bases; junction bases outside the gene matches: 4. In DNA form, the CDR3 reads TGTGCCAGCAGTTTATCGACAGGGACCGATTCACCCCTCCACTTT. Amino acids: CASSLSTGTDSPLHF.

The chain combines TRBV5-5 with TRBJ2-1, with TRBD2 matching over 11 bases. The trim removed 2 bases at V and 7 bases at J, leaving 5 bases unmatched. The CDR3 is 15 residues long. Germline lookup yields CDR1 SGHKS and CDR2 YYEKEE (reference sequence). For the CDR3, the DNA is TGTGCCAGCAGCTTACTAGCGGGGGAGAGGAATGAGCAGTTCTTC. Protein sequence: CASSLLAGERNEQFF.

The gene calls are TRBV5-6 and TRBJ2-5, with D perhaps matching TRBD2 (7 bases). V lost 0 bases to trimming and J lost 4 bases, with 13 bases between them. Germline V lookup: CDR1 SGHDT, CDR2 YYEEEE. The CDR3 is 15 residues long. CDR3 loop: CASSLERGAGETQYF. CDR3 DNA: TGTGCCAGCAGCTTGGAACGGGGGGCTGGAGAGACCCAGTACTTC.